This T cell receptor (beta chain) was profiled in a study of T cells in Graves' hyperthyroidism and ophthalmopathy. This clonotype was counted many times. The antigen is undetermined. General study findings and limits: The model's output predicted ophthalmopathy at a median of about 6.5 months prior to onset. Blood also contained most expanded thyroid clonotypes above 0.001.

TCR beta CDR3 regions were amplified from RNA transcripts. The HTBI set primed first-round TCR CDR3 RT-PCR. TCRdb reprocessed the multiplex PCR reads with MiXCR, giving one entry per CDR3 protein. The data show hundreds of thousands of distinct CDR3 sequences, 11% to 15% seen once. The ends lost 5 bases at V and 2 bases at J; junction bases unmatched: 10. The length of the CDR3 is 17 residues. Germline loops: CDR1 MDHEN, CDR2 SYDVKM. Uncontrolled infection, other autoimmune disease, pregnancy or lactation disqualified patients from enrolment. The chain has TRBV28 and TRBJ2-3; 10 bases map to TRBD2. This clonotype originated in a man aged 50-59 years with Graves' ophthalmopathy. The specimen sequenced was blood. The CDR3 sequence: CASSPIPGLADTDTQYF. CDR3 bases: TGTGCCAGCAGTCCTATTCCTGGACTAGCGGACACAGATACGCAGTATTTT.